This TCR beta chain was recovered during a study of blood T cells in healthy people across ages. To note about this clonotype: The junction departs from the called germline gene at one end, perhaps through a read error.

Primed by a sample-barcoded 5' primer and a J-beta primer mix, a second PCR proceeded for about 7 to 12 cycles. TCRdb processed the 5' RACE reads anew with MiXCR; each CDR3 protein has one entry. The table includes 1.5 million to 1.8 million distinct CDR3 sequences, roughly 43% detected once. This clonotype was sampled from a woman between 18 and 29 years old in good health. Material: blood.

CDR3 amino acids: CATSGDRAASTDTQYF. In nucleotides, the CDR3 is TGTGCCACCAGCGGAGATCGAGCGGCGAGCACAGATACGCAGTATTTT. This rearrangement joins TRBV15 to TRBJ2-3; a possible D gene is TRBD2 (5 bases). Germline V gene lookup returns CDR1 LNHNV and CDR2 YYDKDF (reference sequence). The CDR3 is 16 residues long.